This T cell receptor beta chain is from a study of spatial heterogeneity in lung cancer (dated by TCRdb to between 2017 and 2020). Study-wide context: More beta-chain than alpha-chain transcripts were consistently detected, likely reflecting higher beta-chain transcript abundance. In tumor regions, TCR transcript counts showed a strong correlation with a T cell transcriptional module score from matched bulk RNA-seq. In the raw uncorrected reads, each unique combination of TCR and UMI appeared more than ten times on average. TCR alpha and beta repertoires were quantitatively compared across multiple tumor regions, matched nontumor lung and blood in non-small cell lung cancer. Nonsynonymous mutation counts, determined by whole-exome sequencing of tumor tissue, were related to TCR repertoire features. Both alpha and beta chains were TCR-sequenced in around 230 tumor regions, 64 matched nontumor lung samples and around 50 PBMC samples obtained at surgery.

The V end gives up 5 bases and the J end 9 bases, leaving 10 bases in the junction not matched to a gene. The CDR1 and CDR2 encoded by the germline V gene are SGHDN and FVKESK. The CDR3 has 14 amino acids, counting the end cysteine and phenylalanine. The entry retains the CDR3 DNA only, 42 bases that are in frame from base 1. This specimen's time point label, interpreted: sample taken at primary tumor resection. The donors were some 70 patients from the lung TRACERx cohort who had early-stage, untreated non-small cell lung cancer. TCR sequencing used whole RNA extracted from tumor and nontumor lung tissue, or from cryopreserved PBMC samples, without cell sorting. Only patients for whom sufficient RNA was available from at least two tumor regions were selected for TCR sequencing. Before being selected, tumor and adjacent nontumor lung specimens were reviewed by a lung pathologist. Libraries were made using 5' RACE. TCRdb shows the sequencer as NextSeq 500. To allow correction of PCR and sequencing errors, the TCR library protocol tagged every TCR cDNA molecule with a unique molecular identifier. The paper's processing steps were these. TCR identification, UMI-based error correction and CDR3 extraction were all carried out with Decombinator tools. TCRs above a frequency of 2 per 1,000, corresponding to the top 1% of the tumor frequency distribution, were defined as expanded. Expanded tumor TCRs statistically deemed absent (corrected P<0.05) from at least one tumor region were classed as regional, and all other expanded tumor TCRs were classed as ubiquitous. Rényi diversity was computed with the R vegan package after subsampling each repertoire 100 times to 5,000 TCRs. CDR3 similarity networks were built from amino acid triplet string-kernel similarity, connecting CDR3s with pairwise similarity above 0.82. TCRdb's own reprocessing of the public reads used fastp at Q25 and MiXCR and kept productive beta chains. Each CDR3 protein gets just one entry, which takes the most common genes and DNA from the rows behind it. These V and J calls rely on TCRdb rather than the paper's analysis. The sample table records about 20,000 distinct CDR3 sequences; approximately 15% of these occur just once. The ten biggest clones cover more than 30% of the sample.

A note on this clonotype: This clone's antigen is unknown. No base-level quality is on record; no much larger clone is a single base apart.

Study-level results and caveats: Confirming at a functional level the hypothesis that regional TCRs recognize regional mutations was considered to require additional single-cell paired TCR alpha and beta sequencing. The tumor nonsynonymous mutation count correlated with the number of expanded intratumoral alpha and beta TCRs. Counts of ubiquitous and regional expanded TCRs correlated with counts of ubiquitous and regional nonsynonymous mutations, respectively. TCR-seq was estimated to cover only 6% to 7% of tumor T cells for alpha chains and about 13% for beta chains.

The chain links TRBV14 with TRBJ2-1; TRBD2 aligns with 7 central bases. This sequence was found in a female donor with early-stage non-small cell lung cancer. This sample comprised lung tumor tissue, obtained at surgery. This receptor has the CDR3 CASSSLGLVREQFF. At the DNA level, the sequence is TGTGCCAGCAGCTCCCTCGGACTAGTCCGTGAGCAGTTCTTC.